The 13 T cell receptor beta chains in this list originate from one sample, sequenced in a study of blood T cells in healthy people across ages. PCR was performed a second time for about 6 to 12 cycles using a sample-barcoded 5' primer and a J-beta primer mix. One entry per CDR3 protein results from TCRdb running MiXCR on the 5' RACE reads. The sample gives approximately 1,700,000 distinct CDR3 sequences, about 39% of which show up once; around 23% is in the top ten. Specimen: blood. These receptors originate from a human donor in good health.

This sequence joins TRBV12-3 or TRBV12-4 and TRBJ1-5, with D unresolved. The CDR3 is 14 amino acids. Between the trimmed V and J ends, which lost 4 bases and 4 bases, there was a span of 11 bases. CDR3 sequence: CASSSPGSNQPQHF. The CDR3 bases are TGTGCCAGCAGTTCTCCGGGCTCAAATCAGCCCCAGCATTTT.

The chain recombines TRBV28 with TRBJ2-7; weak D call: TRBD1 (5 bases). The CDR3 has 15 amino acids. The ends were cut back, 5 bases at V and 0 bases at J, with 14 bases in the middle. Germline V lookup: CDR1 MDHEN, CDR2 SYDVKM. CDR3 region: CASSPRVPRSYEQYF. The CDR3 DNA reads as TGTGCCAGCAGTCCCAGGGTGCCTCGCTCCTACGAGCAGTACTTC.

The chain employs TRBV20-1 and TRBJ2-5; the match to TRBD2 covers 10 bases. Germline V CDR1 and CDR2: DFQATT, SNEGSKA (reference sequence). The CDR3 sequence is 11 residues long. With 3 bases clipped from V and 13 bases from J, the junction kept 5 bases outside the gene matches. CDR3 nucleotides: TGCAGTGCTAGGTCGCTAGCGGGGGCGTACTTC. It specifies CSARSLAGAYF.

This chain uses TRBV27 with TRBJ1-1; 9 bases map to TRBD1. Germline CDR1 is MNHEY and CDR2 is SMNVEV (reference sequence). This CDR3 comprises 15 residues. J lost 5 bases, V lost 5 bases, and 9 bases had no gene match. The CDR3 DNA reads TGTGCCAGCAGTGCCGCCGGGACAGGGCGAACTGAAGCTTTCTTT. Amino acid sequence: CASSAAGTGRTEAFF.

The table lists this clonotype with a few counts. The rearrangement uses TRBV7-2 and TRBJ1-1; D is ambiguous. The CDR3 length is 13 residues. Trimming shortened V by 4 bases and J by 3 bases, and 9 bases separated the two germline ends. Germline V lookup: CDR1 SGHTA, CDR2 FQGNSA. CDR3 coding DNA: TGTGCCAGCAGCTCACAGAAATACACTGAAGCTTTCTTT. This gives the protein CASSSQKYTEAFF.

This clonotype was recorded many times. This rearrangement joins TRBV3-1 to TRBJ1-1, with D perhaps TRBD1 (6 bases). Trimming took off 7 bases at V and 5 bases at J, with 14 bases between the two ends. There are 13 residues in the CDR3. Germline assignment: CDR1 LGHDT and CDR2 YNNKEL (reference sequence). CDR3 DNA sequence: TGTGCCAGCACTCTCAGGGGAGGAACTGAAGCTTTCTTT. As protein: CASTLRGGTEAFF.

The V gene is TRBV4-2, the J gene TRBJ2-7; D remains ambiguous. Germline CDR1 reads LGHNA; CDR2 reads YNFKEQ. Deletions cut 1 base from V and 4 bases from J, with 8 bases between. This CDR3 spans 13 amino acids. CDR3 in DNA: TGTGCCAGCAGCCAAGCTATGGGGTACGAGCAGTACTTC. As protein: CASSQAMGYEQYF.

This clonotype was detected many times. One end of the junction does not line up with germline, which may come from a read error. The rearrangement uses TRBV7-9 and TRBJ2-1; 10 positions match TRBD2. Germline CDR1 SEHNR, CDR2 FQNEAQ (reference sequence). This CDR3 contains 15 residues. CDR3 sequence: CASSLGAGGPNEQFF. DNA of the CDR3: TGTGCCAGCAGTTTAGGAGCGGGGGGGCCCAATGAGCAGTTCTTC. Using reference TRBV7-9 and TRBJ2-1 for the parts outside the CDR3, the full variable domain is DTGVSQNPRHKITKRGQNVTFRCDPISEHNRLYWYRQTLGQGPEFLTYFQNEAQLEKSRLLSDRFSAERPKGSFSTLEIQRTEQGDSAMYLCASSLGAGGPNEQFFGPGTRLTVL.

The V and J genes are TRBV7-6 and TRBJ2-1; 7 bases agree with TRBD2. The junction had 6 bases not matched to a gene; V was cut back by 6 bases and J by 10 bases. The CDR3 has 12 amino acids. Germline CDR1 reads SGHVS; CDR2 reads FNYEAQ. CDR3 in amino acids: CASRTGTTEQFF. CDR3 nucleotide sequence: TGTGCCAGCAGAACCGGGACTACCGAGCAGTTCTTC.

CDR3 DNA: TGCAGTGCTAGAGATCCGTTCTTTAGCACAGATACGCAGTATTTT. Protein: CSARDPFFSTDTQYF. The chain combines TRBV20-1 with TRBJ2-3; unclear D gene. V was trimmed by 0 bases and J by 0 bases, leaving 10 bases between them. The CDR3 loop spans 15 amino acids. Germline V lookup: CDR1 DFQATT, CDR2 SNEGSKA (reference sequence).

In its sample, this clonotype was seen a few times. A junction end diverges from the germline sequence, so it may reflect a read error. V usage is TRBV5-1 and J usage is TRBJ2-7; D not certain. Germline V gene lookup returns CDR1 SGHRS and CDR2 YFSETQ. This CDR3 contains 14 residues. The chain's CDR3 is CAGSLGSSSYEQYF. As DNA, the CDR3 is TGCGCCGGCAGCCTGGGATCTAGCTCCTACGAGCAGTACTTC.

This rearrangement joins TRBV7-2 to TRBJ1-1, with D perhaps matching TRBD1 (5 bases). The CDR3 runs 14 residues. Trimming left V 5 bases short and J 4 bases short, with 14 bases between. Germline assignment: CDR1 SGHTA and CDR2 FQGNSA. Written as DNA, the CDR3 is TGTGCCAGCAGCCCTATAAGGGGATCCACTGAAGCTTTCTTT. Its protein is CASSPIRGSTEAFF.

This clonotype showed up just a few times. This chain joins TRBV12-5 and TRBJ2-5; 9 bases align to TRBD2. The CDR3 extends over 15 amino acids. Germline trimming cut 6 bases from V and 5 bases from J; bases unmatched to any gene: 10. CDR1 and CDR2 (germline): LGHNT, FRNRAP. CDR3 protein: CASGSGAGGQETQYF. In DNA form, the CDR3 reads TGTGCTAGTGGCTCGGGGGCGGGGGGGCAGGAGACCCAGTACTTC.